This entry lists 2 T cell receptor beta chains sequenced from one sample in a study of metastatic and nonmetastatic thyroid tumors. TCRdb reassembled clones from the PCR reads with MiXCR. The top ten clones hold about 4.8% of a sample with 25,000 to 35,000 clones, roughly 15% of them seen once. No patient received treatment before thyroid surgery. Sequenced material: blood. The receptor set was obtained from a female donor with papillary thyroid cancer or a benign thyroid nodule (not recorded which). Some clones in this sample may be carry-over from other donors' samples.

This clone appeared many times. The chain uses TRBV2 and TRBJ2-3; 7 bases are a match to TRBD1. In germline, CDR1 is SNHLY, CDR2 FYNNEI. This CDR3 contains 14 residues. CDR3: CATGRDSSTDTQYF. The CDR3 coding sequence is TGTGCAACCGGCCGGGACAGCAGCACAGATACGCAGTATTTT.

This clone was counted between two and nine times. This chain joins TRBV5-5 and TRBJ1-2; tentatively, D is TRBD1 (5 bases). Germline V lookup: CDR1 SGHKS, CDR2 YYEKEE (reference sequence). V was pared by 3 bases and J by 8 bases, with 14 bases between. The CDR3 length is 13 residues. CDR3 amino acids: CASSSAPGKGYTF. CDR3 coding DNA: TGTGCCAGCAGCTCGGCCCCAGGGAAGGGCTACACCTTC.